This T cell receptor (beta chain) was sequenced during a study of cytomegalovirus exposure and HLA in healthy donors. With 60 Vbeta and 13 Jbeta primers, the PCR was carried out. Sequencing used immunoSEQ multiplex PCR; TCRdb keeps in-frame clones, though not all of them. Counted here are roughly 90,000 clones, approximately 69% occurring once; the ten biggest clones make up about 22%. The CDR3 consists of 17 residues. The V gene end was trimmed by 11 bases and the J gene end by 1 base; junction bases not matched to a gene: 18. Looked up from germline, CDR1 is MDHEN and CDR2 is SYDVKM. The V gene is TRBV28, the J gene TRBJ2-7; 9 bases agree with TRBD2. Sequenced: PBMCs. The clonotype was recovered from a young man in good health and CMV-seropositive. CDR3 protein: CAALSDAAGGSSYEQYF. As DNA, the CDR3 is TGTGCCGCCTTGTCCGACGCAGCGGGAGGCTCGTCCTACGAGCAGTACTTC.